This T cell receptor (beta chain) is from a study of cytotoxic CD8 clonotypes in ibrutinib-treated CLL. Study in general: For this cohort, patients were roughly 10 relapsed/refractory and about 16 treatment-naive, while 17 were IGHV unmutated.

To note about this clone: The antigen is unknown.

Sequencing used immunoSEQ multiplex PCR; TCRdb keeps in-frame clones, though not all of them. This sample has about 200,000 clones, with approximately 72% found just once. Broader study findings: Upon ibrutinib response clonality rose, and upon progression it fell back toward baseline. Clonality correlated strongly with circulating CD8+ T cells and exceeded age-matched healthy donors at baseline. Public clonotypes were uncommon and contracted or stayed stable on treatment.

CDR1 and CDR2 from the germline V gene are ENHRY and SYGVKD. The trim removed 6 bases at V and 1 base at J, leaving 5 bases unmatched. The CDR3 length is 15 residues. The TCR sequence derives from a human donor with chronic lymphocytic leukemia. This material consisted of PBMCs, taken after 24 months of ibrutinib treatment. V is TRBV10-3 and J is TRBJ1-1; 10 bases map to TRBD1. The CDR3 bases are TGTGCCATCAGGAATAGACAGGGGGCGAACACTGAAGCTTTCTTT. Protein sequence: CAIRNRQGANTEAFF.